These T cell receptor beta chains were read from a single sample in a study of human T cells and chemical hapten exposure. TCRdb re-derived calls from the RACE reads in MiXCR, one entry per CDR3 protein. The sample contains approximately 95,000 distinct CDR3 sequences, about 10% of which appear only once. The sample consisted of whole blood, taken in connection with sensitization to the hapten diphenylcyclopropenone (DPC). These receptors were taken from a woman aged 40-49 years with alopecia areata. Some clones in this sample may be carry-over from other donors' samples. Each CDR3 is given with its conserved first and last residue. D genes are given only for firm matches. Only some rows state a clone size, as once, few, many or a class for expanded clones.

v_gene,d_gene,len,abundance,j_gene,CDR3aa,CDR3nt
TRBV12-3/TRBV12-4,NA,17,many,TRBJ2-1,CASSFPGRGISYNEQFF,TGTGCCAGCAGTTTTCCGGGCAGGGGTATTTCCTACAATGAGCAGTTCTTC
TRBV6-1,TRBD2,14,few,TRBJ2-2,CASSVGGATGELFF,TGTGCCAGCAGTGTCGGGGGGGCCACCGGGGAGCTGTTTTTT
TRBV14,TRBD1,13,few,TRBJ1-2,CASSPDRKYGYTF,TGTGCCAGCAGCCCGGACAGGAAGTATGGCTACACCTTC
TRBV5-4,TRBD1,15,NA,TRBJ2-7,CASSLETGPGGEQYF,TGTGCCAGCAGCTTGGAGACAGGGCCGGGTGGAGAGCAGTACTTC
TRBV11-2,NA,15,few,TRBJ2-7,CASSPRAESSYEQYF,TGTGCCAGCAGCCCGAGGGCCGAAAGCTCCTACGAGCAGTACTTC
TRBV27,TRBD2,15,many,TRBJ2-7,CASPTRDYFSYEQYF,TGTGCCAGCCCTACACGGGACTACTTCTCCTACGAGCAGTACTTC
TRBV4-2,TRBD2,17,few,TRBJ2-1,CVSSSRRSGGAFNEQFF,TGTGTCAGCAGCTCAAGGAGAAGCGGGGGGGCTTTCAATGAGCAGTTCTTC
TRBV28,TRBD2,17,few,TRBJ2-5,CASSFNPGLATQETQYF,TGTGCCAGCAGTTTCAACCCGGGACTAGCGACACAAGAGACCCAGTACTTC
TRBV20-1,TRBD2,15,many,TRBJ2-1,CSASATSGGSNEQFF,TGCAGTGCTAGTGCGACTAGCGGGGGTAGTAATGAGCAGTTCTTC
TRBV9,NA,15,many,TRBJ2-6,CASSATGGGANVLTF,TGTGCCAGCAGCGCGACAGGCGGTGGGGCCAACGTCCTGACTTTC
TRBV6-5,NA,13,NA,TRBJ2-7,CASSQGSLYEQYF,TGTGCCAGCAGTCAGGGTTCCCTCTACGAGCAGTACTTC
TRBV6-5,NA,15,NA,TRBJ1-2,CASSYRGASNYGYTF,TGTGCCAGCAGTTACAGGGGGGCATCTAACTATGGCTACACCTTC
TRBV11-2,NA,18,NA,TRBJ2-7,CASSLEAGPLVRAYEQYF,TGTGCCAGCAGCTTAGAAGCCGGCCCCCTCGTGCGAGCCTACGAGCAGTACTTC
TRBV20-1,NA,12,few,TRBJ2-3,CSATPPPDTQYF,TGCAGTGCTACTCCGCCACCAGATACGCAGTATTTT
TRBV29-1,NA,12,many,TRBJ2-1,CSVGPLGNEQFF,TGCAGCGTTGGTCCCCTGGGAAACGAGCAGTTCTTC
TRBV6-5,NA,14,many,TRBJ2-5,CASSYRLPQETQYF,TGTGCCAGCAGTTACAGGCTGCCTCAAGAGACCCAGTACTTC
TRBV6-5,NA,14,many,TRBJ1-2,CATRRDATNYGYTF,TGTGCCACAAGACGGGACGCTACTAACTATGGCTACACCTTC
TRBV5-1,TRBD2,17,NA,TRBJ2-2,CASSHSPPSGHTVELFF,TGCGCCAGCAGCCATTCCCCACCTAGCGGACACACCGTGGAGCTGTTTTTT
TRBV20-1,TRBD2,15,many,TRBJ2-7,CSARDGNSGSYEQYF,TGCAGTGCTAGAGACGGTAATAGCGGGTCGTACGAGCAGTACTTC
TRBV13,NA,12,many,TRBJ2-7,CASSRRGYEQYF,TGTGCCAGCAGCCGCCGGGGCTACGAGCAGTACTTC
TRBV29-1,NA,12,once,TRBJ2-5,CSVRQSQETQYF,TGCAGCGTTAGACAGTCACAAGAGACCCAGTACTTC
TRBV19,NA,17,many,TRBJ2-3,CASSLSGQPGDTDTQYF,TGTGCCAGTAGTCTCTCGGGACAGCCGGGGGACACAGATACGCAGTATTTT
TRBV6-2/TRBV6-3,NA,13,many,TRBJ1-2,CASSLSKVDGYTF,TGTGCCAGCAGTTTGTCCAAGGTGGATGGCTACACCTTC
TRBV6-2/TRBV6-3,TRBD1,13,many,TRBJ2-7,CASSYRDRDEQYF,TGTGCCAGCAGTTACCGGGACAGGGACGAGCAGTACTTC
TRBV14,TRBD2,13,many,TRBJ2-3,CASSQGLVNTQYF,TGTGCCAGCAGCCAGGGACTAGTGAATACGCAGTATTTT
TRBV28,NA,14,many,TRBJ1-2,CASSSADANYGYTF,TGTGCCAGCAGTTCCGCGGACGCTAACTATGGCTACACCTTC
TRBV24-1,NA,15,few,TRBJ2-5,CATSDHRDIQETQYF,TGTGCCACCAGTGATCACCGGGACATCCAAGAGACCCAGTACTTC
TRBV5-1,NA,12,few,TRBJ2-5,CASSPRDNVQYF,TGCGCCAGCAGCCCCAGAGACAATGTCCAGTACTTC
TRBV10-1,TRBD2,16,NA,TRBJ2-1,CASSELGGLAVNEQFF,TGCGCCAGCAGTGAGCTTGGAGGACTAGCCGTCAATGAGCAGTTCTTC
TRBV5-5,NA,15,many,TRBJ1-1,CASSLGATVNTEAFF,TGTGCCAGCAGCTTGGGAGCGACAGTTAACACTGAAGCTTTCTTT
TRBV7-8,TRBD2,16,many,TRBJ2-3,CASSLRTSGGTDTQYF,TGTGCCAGCAGCTTAAGGACTAGCGGAGGCACAGATACGCAGTATTTT
TRBV12-3/TRBV12-4,NA,12,NA,TRBJ2-5,CASSRRGETQYF,TGTGCCAGCTCACGGAGGGGAGAGACCCAGTACTTC
TRBV30,TRBD1,14,many,TRBJ1-3,CAWSGQGGGNTIYF,TGTGCCTGGAGTGGACAGGGAGGTGGAAACACCATATATTTT
TRBV7-2,TRBD2,19,few,TRBJ2-1,CASSWLVASGGARHNEQFF,TGTGCCAGCAGCTGGCTTGTGGCTAGCGGGGGGGCGAGGCACAATGAGCAGTTCTTC
TRBV20-1,NA,17,NA,TRBJ2-6,CSARDYQGSSGANVLTF,TGCAGTGCTAGAGATTACCAGGGCAGCTCTGGGGCCAACGTCCTGACTTTC
TRBV7-8,TRBD1,16,many,TRBJ1-3,CASSWDRGHLGNTIYF,TGTGCCAGCAGCTGGGACAGGGGGCATCTGGGAAACACCATATATTTT
TRBV19,TRBD1,13,many,TRBJ2-7,CASSTRGRYEQYF,TGTGCCAGTAGTACCAGGGGGAGATACGAGCAGTACTTC
TRBV10-3,TRBD2,13,NA,TRBJ2-7,CAIRAGGNYEQYF,TGTGCCATCAGAGCGGGGGGAAACTACGAGCAGTACTTC
TRBV12-3/TRBV12-4,TRBD1,14,NA,TRBJ2-2,CASRRTGWTGELFF,TGTGCCAGCAGACGGACAGGTTGGACCGGGGAGCTGTTTTTT
TRBV12-3/TRBV12-4,NA,13,NA,TRBJ1-2,CASSQDSVYGYTF,TGTGCCAGCAGTCAGGACAGTGTCTATGGCTACACCTTC
TRBV7-3,NA,14,few,TRBJ2-1,CASSLRGHGDEQFF,TGTGCCAGCAGCTTGAGGGGCCATGGAGATGAGCAGTTCTTC
TRBV5-4,TRBD2,16,few,TRBJ2-1,CASSLGIAGTYNEQFF,TGTGCCAGCAGCTTGGGAATAGCGGGGACCTACAATGAGCAGTTCTTC
TRBV6-2/TRBV6-3,TRBD2,16,few,TRBJ2-1,CASSYSGTSGAYEQFF,TGTGCCAGCAGTTACTCGGGGACTAGCGGGGCCTATGAGCAGTTCTTC
TRBV12-3/TRBV12-4,TRBD2,14,few,TRBJ2-5,CASSPLAGEETQYF,TGTGCCAGCAGTCCGCTAGCGGGGGAAGAGACCCAGTACTTC
TRBV2,NA,14,NA,TRBJ2-7,CASSEQGTRYEQYF,TGTGCCAGCAGTGAACAAGGGACCCGGTACGAGCAGTACTTC
TRBV6-2/TRBV6-3,TRBD1,15,NA,TRBJ1-1,CASSYPDRVNTEAFF,TGTGCCAGCAGTTACCCGGACAGGGTGAACACTGAAGCTTTCTTT
TRBV14,TRBD2,18,few,TRBJ2-1,CASSERGPLAGGYNEQFF,TGTGCCAGCAGCGAAAGAGGCCCACTAGCGGGGGGTTACAATGAGCAGTTCTTC
TRBV18,NA,16,few,TRBJ1-6,CASSPFRQGDNSPLHF,TGTGCCAGCTCACCATTCCGGCAGGGCGATAATTCACCCCTCCACTTT
TRBV11-2,NA,14,NA,TRBJ2-3,CASSYRDTTDTQYF,TGTGCCAGCAGCTACCGGGACACGACAGATACGCAGTATTTT
TRBV14,NA,14,NA,TRBJ2-3,CASSQRQRADTQYF,TGTGCCAGCAGCCAACGGCAGAGGGCAGATACGCAGTATTTT
TRBV7-8,NA,13,many,TRBJ2-4,CASSFGAKNIQYF,TGTGCCAGCAGCTTTGGGGCCAAAAACATTCAGTACTTC
TRBV6-1,TRBD2,16,NA,TRBJ2-5,CASSEWSGRAGETQYF,TGTGCCAGCAGTGAATGGAGCGGGAGGGCCGGGGAGACCCAGTACTTC
TRBV20-1,TRBD2,16,many,TRBJ2-3,CSARDLAGEDTDTQYF,TGCAGTGCTAGAGATTTAGCGGGAGAGGACACAGATACGCAGTATTTT
TRBV6-5,NA,14,few,TRBJ2-7,CASSLDHSRYEQYF,TGTGCCAGCAGTTTGGACCATAGCCGCTACGAGCAGTACTTC
TRBV4-2,NA,12,few,TRBJ2-1,CASSLGRSEQFF,TGTGCCAGCAGCCTGGGACGTTCCGAGCAGTTCTTC
TRBV27,NA,13,many,TRBJ1-2,CASSFKNGGGYTF,TGTGCCAGCAGTTTCAAAAACGGGGGAGGCTACACCTTC
TRBV27,NA,13,many,TRBJ1-1,CASSLLPGTEAFF,TGTGCCAGCAGTTTACTCCCGGGGACTGAAGCTTTCTTT
TRBV30,NA,12,NA,TRBJ1-1,CAWNRVYTEAFF,TGTGCCTGGAACAGGGTTTACACTGAAGCTTTCTTT
TRBV6-4,NA,18,NA,TRBJ2-3,CASSLGGAIPVSTDTQYF,TGTGCCAGCAGTCTCGGGGGAGCGATTCCTGTTAGCACAGATACGCAGTATTTT
TRBV20-1,NA,14,NA,TRBJ2-6,CSARGLVGANVLTF,TGCAGTGCTAGAGGTCTAGTTGGGGCCAACGTCCTGACTTTC